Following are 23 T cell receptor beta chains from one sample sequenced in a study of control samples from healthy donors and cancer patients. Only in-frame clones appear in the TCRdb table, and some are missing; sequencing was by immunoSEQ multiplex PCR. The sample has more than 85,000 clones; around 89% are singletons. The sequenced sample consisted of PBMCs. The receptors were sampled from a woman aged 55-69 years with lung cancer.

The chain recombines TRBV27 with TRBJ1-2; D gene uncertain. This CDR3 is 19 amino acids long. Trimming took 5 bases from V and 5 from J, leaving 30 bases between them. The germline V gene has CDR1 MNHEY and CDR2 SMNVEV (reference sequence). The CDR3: CASSPAPPHEGNLWYGYTF. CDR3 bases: TGTGCCAGCAGTCCCGCTCCCCCACACGAGGGCAATCTTTGGTATGGCTACACCTTC.

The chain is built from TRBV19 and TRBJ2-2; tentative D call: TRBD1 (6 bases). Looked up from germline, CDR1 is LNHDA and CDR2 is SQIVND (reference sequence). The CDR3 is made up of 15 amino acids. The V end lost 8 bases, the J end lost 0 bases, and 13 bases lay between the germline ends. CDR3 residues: CASGEQGSNTGELFF. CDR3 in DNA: TGTGCCAGTGGAGAGCAGGGGTCGAACACCGGGGAGCTGTTTTTT.

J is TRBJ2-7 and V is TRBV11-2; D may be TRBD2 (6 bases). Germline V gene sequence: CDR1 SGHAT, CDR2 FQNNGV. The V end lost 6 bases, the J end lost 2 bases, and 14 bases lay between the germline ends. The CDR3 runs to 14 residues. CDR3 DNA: TGTGCCAGCAGTCCCCCCTCTAGCGCCTACGAGCAGTACTTC. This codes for CASSPPSSAYEQYF.

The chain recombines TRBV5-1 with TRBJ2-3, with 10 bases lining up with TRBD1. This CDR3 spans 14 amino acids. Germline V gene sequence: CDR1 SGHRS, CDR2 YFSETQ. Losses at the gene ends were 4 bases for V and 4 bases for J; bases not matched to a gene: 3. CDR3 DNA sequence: TGCGCCAGCAGCGTCGGACAGGGGGCAGATACGCAGTATTTT. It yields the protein CASSVGQGADTQYF.

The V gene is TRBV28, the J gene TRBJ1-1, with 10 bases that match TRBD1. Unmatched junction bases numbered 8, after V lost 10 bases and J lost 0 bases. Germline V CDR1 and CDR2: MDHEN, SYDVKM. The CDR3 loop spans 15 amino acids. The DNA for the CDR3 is TGTGCCACCACTAGACAGGGGGCCTTGAACACTGAAGCTTTCTTT. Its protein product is CATTRQGALNTEAFF.

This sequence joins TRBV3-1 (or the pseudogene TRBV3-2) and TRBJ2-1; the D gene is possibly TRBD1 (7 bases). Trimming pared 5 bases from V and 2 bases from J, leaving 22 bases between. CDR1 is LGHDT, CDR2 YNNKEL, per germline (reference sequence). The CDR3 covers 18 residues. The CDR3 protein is CASSKGIRGQRAYNEQFF. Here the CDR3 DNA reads TGTGCCAGCAGCAAGGGGATTCGGGGACAGCGGGCCTACAATGAGCAGTTCTTC.

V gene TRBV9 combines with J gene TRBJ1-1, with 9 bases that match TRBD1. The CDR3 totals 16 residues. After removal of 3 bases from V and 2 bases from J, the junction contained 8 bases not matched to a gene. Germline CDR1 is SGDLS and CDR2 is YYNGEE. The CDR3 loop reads CASSEAGTGINTEAFF. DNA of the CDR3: TGTGCCAGCAGCGAGGCCGGGACAGGGATCAACACTGAAGCTTTCTTT.

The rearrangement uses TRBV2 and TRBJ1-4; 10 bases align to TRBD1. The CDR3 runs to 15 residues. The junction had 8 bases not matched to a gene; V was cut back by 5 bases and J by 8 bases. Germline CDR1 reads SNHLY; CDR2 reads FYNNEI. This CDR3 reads CASSPRTGGSEKLFF. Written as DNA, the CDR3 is TGTGCCAGCAGTCCCAGGACAGGGGGATCGGAAAAACTGTTTTTT.

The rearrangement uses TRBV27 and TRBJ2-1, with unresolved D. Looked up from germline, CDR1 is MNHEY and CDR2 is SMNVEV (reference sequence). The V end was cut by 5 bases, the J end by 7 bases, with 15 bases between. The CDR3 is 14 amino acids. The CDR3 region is CASSPNLGVNEQFF. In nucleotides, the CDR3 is TGTGCCAGCAGTCCCAACCTAGGAGTGAATGAGCAGTTCTTC.

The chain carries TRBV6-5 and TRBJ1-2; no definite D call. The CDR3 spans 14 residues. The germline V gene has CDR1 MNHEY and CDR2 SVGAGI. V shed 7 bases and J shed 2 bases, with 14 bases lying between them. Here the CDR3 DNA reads TGTGCCAGCACCCGAATGGGCGGAAACTATGGCTACACCTTC. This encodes CASTRMGGNYGYTF.

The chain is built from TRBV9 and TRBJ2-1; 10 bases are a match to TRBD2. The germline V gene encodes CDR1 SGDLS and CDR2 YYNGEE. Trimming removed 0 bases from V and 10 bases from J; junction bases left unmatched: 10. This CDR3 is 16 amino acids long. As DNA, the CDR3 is TGTGCCAGCAGCGTAGGTAGCGGGGGGTCTGGTGAAGAGCAGTTCTTC. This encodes CASSVGSGGSGEEQFF.

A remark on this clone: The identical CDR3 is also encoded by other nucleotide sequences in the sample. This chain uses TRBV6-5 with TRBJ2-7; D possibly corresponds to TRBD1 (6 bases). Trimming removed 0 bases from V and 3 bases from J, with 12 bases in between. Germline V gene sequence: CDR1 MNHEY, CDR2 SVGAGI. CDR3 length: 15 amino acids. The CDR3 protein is CASSYSSGRGYEQYF. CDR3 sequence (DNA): TGTGCCAGCAGTTACTCGAGCGGCAGGGGCTACGAGCAGTACTTC.

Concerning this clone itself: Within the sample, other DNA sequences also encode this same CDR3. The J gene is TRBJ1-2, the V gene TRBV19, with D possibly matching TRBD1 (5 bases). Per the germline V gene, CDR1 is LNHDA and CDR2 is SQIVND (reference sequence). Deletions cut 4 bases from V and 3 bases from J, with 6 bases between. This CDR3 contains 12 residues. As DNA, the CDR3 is TGTGCCAGTAGTAGGGGGGACTATGGCTACACCTTC. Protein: CASSRGDYGYTF. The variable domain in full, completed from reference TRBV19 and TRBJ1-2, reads DGGITQSPKYLFRKEGQNVTLSCEQNLNHDAMYWYRQDPGQGLRLIYYSQIVNDFQKGDIAEGYSVSREKKESFPLTVTSAQKNPTAFYLCASSRGDYGYTFGSGTRLTVV.

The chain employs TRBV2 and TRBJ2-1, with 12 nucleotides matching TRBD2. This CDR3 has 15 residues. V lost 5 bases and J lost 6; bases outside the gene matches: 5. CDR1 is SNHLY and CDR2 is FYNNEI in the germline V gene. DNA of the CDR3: TGTGCCAGCAGTTCTAGCGGGAGGGCCTTCAATGAGCAGTTCTTC. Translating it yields CASSSSGRAFNEQFF.

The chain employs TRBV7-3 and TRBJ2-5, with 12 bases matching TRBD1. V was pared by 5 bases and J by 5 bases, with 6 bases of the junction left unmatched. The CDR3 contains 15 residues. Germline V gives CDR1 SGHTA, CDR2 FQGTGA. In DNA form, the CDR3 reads TGTGCCAGCAGCGCCGGGACAGGGGGCCGGGAGACCCAGTACTTC. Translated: CASSAGTGGRETQYF.

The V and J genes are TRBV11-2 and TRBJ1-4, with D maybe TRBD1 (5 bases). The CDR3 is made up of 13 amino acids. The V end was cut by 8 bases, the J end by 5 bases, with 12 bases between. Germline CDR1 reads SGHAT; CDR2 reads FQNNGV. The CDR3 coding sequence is TGTGCCAGCGGGGGGTCCTGGAATGAAAAACTGTTTTTT. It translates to CASGGSWNEKLFF.

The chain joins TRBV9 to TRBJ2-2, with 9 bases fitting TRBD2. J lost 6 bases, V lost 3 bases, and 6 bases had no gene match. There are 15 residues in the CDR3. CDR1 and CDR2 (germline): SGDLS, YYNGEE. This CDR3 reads CASSGLAGSAGELFF. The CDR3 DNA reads TGTGCCAGCAGCGGGCTAGCGGGAAGCGCCGGGGAGCTGTTTTTT.

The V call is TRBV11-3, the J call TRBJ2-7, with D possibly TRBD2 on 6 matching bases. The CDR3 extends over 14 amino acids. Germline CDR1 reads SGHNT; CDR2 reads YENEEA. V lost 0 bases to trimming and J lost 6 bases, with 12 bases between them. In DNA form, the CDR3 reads TGTGCCAGCAGCTTAGAGACTGAGGGAGGCGAGCAGTACTTC. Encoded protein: CASSLETEGGEQYF.

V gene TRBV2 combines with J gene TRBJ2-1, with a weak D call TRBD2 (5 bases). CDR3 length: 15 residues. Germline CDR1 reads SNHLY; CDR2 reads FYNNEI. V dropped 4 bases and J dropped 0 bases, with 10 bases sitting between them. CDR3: CASSGSAASYNEQFF. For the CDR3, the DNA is TGTGCCAGCAGTGGGTCAGCGGCCTCCTACAATGAGCAGTTCTTC.

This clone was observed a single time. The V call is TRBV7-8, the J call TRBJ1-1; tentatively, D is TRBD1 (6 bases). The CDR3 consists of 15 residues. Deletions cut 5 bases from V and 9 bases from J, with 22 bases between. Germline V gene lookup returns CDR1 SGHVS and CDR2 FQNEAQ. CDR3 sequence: CASSEGGGREGKAFF. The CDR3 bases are TGTGCCAGCAGCGAAGGGGGAGGCAGGGAGGGAAAAGCTTTCTTT.

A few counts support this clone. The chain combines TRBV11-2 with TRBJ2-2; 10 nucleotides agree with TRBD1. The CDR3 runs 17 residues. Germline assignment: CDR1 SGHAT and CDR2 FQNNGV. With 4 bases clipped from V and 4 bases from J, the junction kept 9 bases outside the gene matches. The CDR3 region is CASSSLPGQGSTGELFF. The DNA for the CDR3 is TGTGCCAGCAGCTCCCTGCCGGGACAGGGGAGCACCGGGGAGCTGTTTTTT.

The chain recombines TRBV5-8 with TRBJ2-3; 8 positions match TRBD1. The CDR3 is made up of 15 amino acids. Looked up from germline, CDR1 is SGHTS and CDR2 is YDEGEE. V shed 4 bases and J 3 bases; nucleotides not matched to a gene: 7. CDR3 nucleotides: TGTGCCAGCAGCCGAGACAGGGGACGGACAGATACGCAGTATTTT. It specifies CASSRDRGRTDTQYF.

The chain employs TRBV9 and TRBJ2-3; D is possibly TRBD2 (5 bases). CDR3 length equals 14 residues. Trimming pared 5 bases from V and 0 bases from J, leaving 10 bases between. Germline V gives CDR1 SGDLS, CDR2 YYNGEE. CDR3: CASSRTGSTDTQYF. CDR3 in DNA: TGTGCCAGCAGTCGGACGGGAAGCACAGATACGCAGTATTTT.